Below are 20 T cell receptor beta chains sequenced from a single sample in a study of T cells in Graves' hyperthyroidism and ophthalmopathy. TCR beta CDR3 regions were amplified from RNA transcripts. During a first-round RT-PCR of the TCR CDR3, the HTBI primer set was used. TCRdb analysed the multiplex PCR reads with MiXCR anew, one entry per CDR3 protein. The table lists over 200,000 distinct CDR3 sequences, roughly a sixth of them singletons, with approximately 50% in the top ten. The sequenced material came from blood. These receptors were taken from a man aged 45 to 65 with Graves' hyperthyroidism.

Ten or more counts support this clonotype. V gene TRBV7-9 combines with J gene TRBJ2-7; 8 bases match TRBD1. The ends lost 5 bases at V and 4 bases at J; junction bases unmatched: 10. Germline loops: CDR1 SEHNR, CDR2 FQNEAQ (reference sequence). This CDR3 has 15 residues. CDR3 in amino acids: CASSPLGQGVYEQYF. CDR3 bases: TGTGCCAGCAGCCCCCTCGGACAGGGAGTTTACGAGCAGTACTTC.

This chain joins TRBV27 and TRBJ2-1; no clear D gene. V lost 5 bases and J lost 11, with 16 bases in between. Germline loops: CDR1 MNHEY, CDR2 SMNVEV (reference sequence). The CDR3 has 13 amino acids. The CDR3 reads CASSRPPERKQFF. Written as DNA, the CDR3 is TGTGCCAGCAGTCGTCCCCCTGAGCGCAAGCAGTTCTTC.

The V and J genes are TRBV29-1 and TRBJ2-5, with a tentative D call TRBD1 (6 bases). Trimming pared 2 bases from V and 3 bases from J, leaving 10 bases between. Germline V gives CDR1 SQVTM, CDR2 ANQGSEA. The CDR3 loop spans 13 amino acids. The CDR3 bases are TGCAGCGTTGAATCTACAGGGAAAGAGACCCAGTACTTC. Translated: CSVESTGKETQYF. Drawing the rest from reference TRBV29-1 and TRBJ2-5, the complete variable domain is SAVISQKPSRDICQRGTSLTIQCQVDSQVTMMFWYRQQPGQSLTLIATANQGSEATYESGFVIDKFPISRPNLTFSTLTVSNMSPEDSSIYLCSVESTGKETQYFGPGTRLLVL.

Details on this clonotype: One end of the junction is discordant with germline, which a read error may explain. The chain has TRBV14 and TRBJ2-1; 7 positions agree with TRBD2. Germline V gene lookup returns CDR1 SGHDN and CDR2 FVKESK. The CDR3 runs 17 residues. The CDR3 spells CASSQVRTSGNYNEQFF. The CDR3 bases are TGCGCCAGCAGCCAAGTGAGGACCAGCGGGAACTACAATGAGCAGTTCTTC.

This clonotype came up many times. The chain combines TRBV6-2 or TRBV6-3 with TRBJ2-2; 8 bases fit TRBD2. CDR1 MNHEY and CDR2 SVGEGT come from the germline V gene. This CDR3 is 16 amino acids long. V dropped 6 bases and J dropped 4; count of bases not matched to a gene: 10. This CDR3 is CASSHRGGHFTGELFF. The DNA for the CDR3 is TGTGCCAGCAGCCACCGGGGGGGACACTTCACCGGGGAGCTGTTTTTT.

This clonotype turned up a few times. The gene calls are TRBV12-3 or TRBV12-4 and TRBJ1-1; D may be TRBD1 (5 bases). Trimming removed 2 bases at V and 4 bases at J, with 11 bases between. This CDR3 spans 14 amino acids. The CDR3 DNA is TGTGCCAGCAGTTTATGGGGGACTGGCACTGAAGCTTTCTTT. Amino acids: CASSLWGTGTEAFF.

The rearrangement links TRBV11-2 to TRBJ1-2, with 9 nucleotides matching TRBD1. The CDR3 length is 15 residues. Germline V CDR1 and CDR2: SGHAT, FQNNGV. Trimming cost V 4 bases and J 4 bases; bases outside gene matches: 7. The CDR3 protein is CASSSHRGLGYGYTF. The CDR3 DNA follows: TGTGCCAGCAGCTCCCACAGGGGGCTGGGCTATGGCTACACCTTC. Full variable domain (rest looked up from reference TRBV11-2 and TRBJ1-2): EAGVAQSPRYKIIEKRQSVAFWCNPISGHATLYWYQQILGQGPKLLIQFQNNGVVDDSQLPKDRFSAERLKGVDSTLKIQPAKLEDSAVYLCASSSHRGLGYGYTFGSGTRLTVV.

This clonotype was detected many times. V gene TRBV7-8 combines with J gene TRBJ2-2; D ambiguous. Germline CDR1 reads SGHVS; CDR2 reads FQNEAQ. The CDR3 totals 16 residues. V lost 1 base and J lost 4, with 13 bases in between. The CDR3 loop reads CASSLEYASVTGELFF. The CDR3 DNA reads TGTGCCAGCAGCTTAGAGTACGCTTCGGTCACCGGGGAGCTGTTTTTT.

This clonotype was seen only a few times. V usage is TRBV19 and J usage is TRBJ2-1, with TRBD2 as a possible D gene (6 bases). The CDR3 spans 14 residues. Germline V gene data show CDR1 as LNHDA and CDR2 as SQIVND (reference sequence). The V gene lost 3 bases and the J gene lost 4 bases, with 10 bases spanning the gap. CDR3: CASSIGGDYNEQFF. The CDR3 nucleotides are TGTGCCAGTAGTATCGGGGGAGATTACAATGAGCAGTTCTTC.

The table lists this clonotype with many counts. The chain has TRBV3-1 and TRBJ2-1; 10 bases agree with TRBD2. This CDR3 has 19 amino acids. The trim removed 0 bases at V and 1 base at J, leaving 9 bases unmatched. CDR1 LGHDT and CDR2 YNNKEL come from the germline V gene (reference sequence). The CDR3 DNA reads TGTGCCAGCAGCCAAGACCAGGCCCGGACTAGCGGATCCTACAATGAGCAGTTCTTC. This sequence encodes CASSQDQARTSGSYNEQFF.

The chain links TRBV7-9 to TRBJ2-3, with D possibly TRBD1 on 6 matching bases. The germline CDR1 and CDR2 sequences are SEHNR and FQNEAQ (reference sequence). V was shortened by 4 bases and J by 2 bases, with 13 bases between the two germline ends. CDR3 size: 15 residues. This CDR3 is CASSSGHPYTDTQYF. In DNA form, the CDR3 reads TGTGCCAGCAGCTCGGGACACCCTTACACAGATACGCAGTATTTT.

The table lists this clonotype with many counts. The chain carries TRBV12-3 or TRBV12-4 and TRBJ2-1; a weak D match, TRBD2 (5 bases). The CDR3 has 14 residues. Trimming took off 6 bases at V and 7 bases at J, with 16 bases between the two ends. Written as DNA, the CDR3 is TGTGCCAGCAGCGATGAGGGCCTGGTAAATGAGCAGTTCTTC. As protein: CASSDEGLVNEQFF.

The chain carries TRBV12-3 or TRBV12-4 and TRBJ2-7; no clear D. CDR3 size: 13 residues. V lost 5 bases to trimming and J lost 0 bases, with 8 bases between them. The CDR3 DNA reads TGTGCCAGCAGTAAAGGAGTCTCCTACGAGCAGTACTTC. It specifies CASSKGVSYEQYF.

This clonotype was seen ten or more times. The chain couples TRBV11-2 to TRBJ2-2; the match to TRBD2 covers 9 bases. Per the germline V gene, CDR1 is SGHAT and CDR2 is FQNNGV. V was clipped by 7 bases and J by 5 bases; unmatched bases: 14. The CDR3 extends over 17 amino acids. This CDR3 is CASIHPLLAGGTGELFF. CDR3 nucleotide sequence: TGTGCCAGCATCCACCCATTACTAGCGGGCGGGACCGGGGAGCTGTTTTTT.

This clonotype was found a few times. This chain connects TRBV7-9 to TRBJ1-5, with D unresolved. Trimming shortened V by 5 bases and J by 6 bases, and 11 bases separated the two germline ends. This CDR3 is built from 13 residues. Germline assignment: CDR1 SEHNR and CDR2 FQNEAQ (reference sequence). The CDR3 here is CASSPDGVQPQHF. In DNA form, the CDR3 reads TGTGCCAGCAGCCCGGACGGGGTTCAGCCCCAGCATTTT.

The chain links TRBV2 to TRBJ1-6, with TRBD1 as a possible D gene (5 bases). The CDR3 totals 14 residues. Germline V CDR1 and CDR2: SNHLY, FYNNEI. V lost 7 bases, J lost 6 bases, and 13 bases lay in between. CDR3 sequence reads: CASNFVQGNSPLHF. Here the CDR3 DNA reads TGTGCCAGCAACTTTGTGCAGGGTAATTCACCCCTCCACTTT.

Regarding this clonotype: A much larger clone is a single base away; this may be a read error. The rearrangement uses TRBV5-1 and TRBJ2-1; no reliable D call. This CDR3 contains 16 residues. In germline, CDR1 is SGHRS, CDR2 YFSETQ. The CDR3 sequence: CASSLDSAALYSEQFF. The CDR3 coding sequence is TGCGCCAGCAGCTTGGATTCGGCCGCTCTATACAGTGAGCAGTTCTTC.

Ten or more counts support this clonotype. The chain employs TRBV7-2 and TRBJ2-3, with D uncertain. The CDR3 length is 14 residues. Germline V lookup: CDR1 SGHTA, CDR2 FQGNSA. V lost 5 bases and J lost 5, with 14 bases in between. The CDR3, as DNA: TGTGCCAGCAGCCTGGGTCACGCACAAGATACGCAGTATTTT. Encoded protein: CASSLGHAQDTQYF. The entire variable domain, with the rest obtained from reference TRBV7-2 and TRBJ2-3, is as follows: GAGVSQSPSNKVTEKGKDVELRCDPISGHTALYWYRQSLGQGLEFLIYFQGNSAPDKSGLPSDRFSAERTGGSVSTLTIQRTQQEDSAVYLCASSLGHAQDTQYFGPGTRLTVL.

This chain connects TRBV9 to TRBJ1-6, with D hard to call. Germline loops: CDR1 SGDLS, CDR2 YYNGEE. There are 16 residues in the CDR3. Trimming pared 0 bases from V and 9 bases from J, leaving 16 bases between. This CDR3 is CASSVGPLYWISPLHF. The CDR3 DNA reads TGTGCCAGCAGCGTAGGCCCATTATATTGGATTTCACCCCTCCACTTT.

This clonotype was recorded many times. The CDR3 DNA reads as TGTGCCAGCAGTCCTGACAGCATTGGCACAGATACGCAGTATTTT. The encoded protein is CASSPDSIGTDTQYF. The chain has TRBV2 and TRBJ2-3; possible D gene TRBD1, 5 bases. The CDR3 spans 15 residues. Germline lookup yields CDR1 SNHLY and CDR2 FYNNEI. Trimming left V 5 bases short and J 1 base short, with 13 bases between.